These 25 T cell receptor beta chains share one sample of origin, sequenced in a study of blood T cell repertoires in COVID-19. TCRdb's copy holds only in-frame clones and misses some; the assay was immunoSEQ multiplex PCR. The repertoire consists of 200,000 or so clones, with around 87% occurring once and the leading ten covering 7.2%. Specimen: PBMCs or T cells enriched from blood (not recorded which). These receptor sequences come from a man aged 30 to 45 in a cohort exposed to, infected with or recovered from COVID-19 (not recorded which).

V gene TRBV5-6 combines with J gene TRBJ2-3; D is ambiguous. In germline, CDR1 is SGHDT, CDR2 YYEEEE. The CDR3 contains 13 residues. V lost 4 bases to trimming and J lost 4 bases, with 10 bases between them. DNA for the CDR3: TGTGCCAGCAGCCCCCTTCGTTCAGATACGCAGTATTTT. This sequence encodes CASSPLRSDTQYF.

The chain carries TRBV9 and TRBJ2-5, with 8 bases that match TRBD2. V was pared by 5 bases and J by 1 base, with 4 bases of the junction left unmatched. This CDR3 spans 14 amino acids. Germline loops: CDR1 SGDLS, CDR2 YYNGEE. The CDR3 DNA follows: TGTGCCAGCAGTAGCGGGAAAACCCAAGAGACCCAGTACTTC. Amino acids: CASSSGKTQETQYF.

For this clone: One junction end does not reproduce the germline sequence, and a read error may be involved. The CDR3, as DNA: TGTGCCAGCACTTACTCCCCAGGGACCTACAATGAGCAGTTCTTC. Residues: CASTYSPGTYNEQFF. This rearrangement joins TRBV6-2 or TRBV6-3 to TRBJ2-1; possible D gene TRBD1, 5 bases. Germline CDR1 reads MNHEY; CDR2 reads SVGEGT. CDR3 length: 15 residues.

The genes are TRBV27 and TRBJ2-1; TRBD2 is a possible D gene (5 bases). This CDR3 comprises 12 residues. The V and J ends lost 3 bases and 14 bases respectively, with 14 bases between them. The germline V gene has CDR1 MNHEY and CDR2 SMNVEV (reference sequence). In nucleotides, the CDR3 is TGTGCCAGCAGTTTTAGACTAATTGAAGAGTTCTTC. Translation gives CASSFRLIEEFF.

J is TRBJ1-1 and V is TRBV6-2 or TRBV6-3; maybe TRBD1 (6 bases). The CDR3 totals 16 residues. V dropped 5 bases and J dropped 1 base, with 17 bases sitting between them. The V gene's germline CDR1 is MNHEY and CDR2 SVGEGT. The CDR3 spells CASSRDMGWGNTEAFF. The DNA of the CDR3 is TGTGCCAGCAGTAGGGACATGGGGTGGGGGAACACTGAAGCTTTCTTT.

The chain employs TRBV28 and TRBJ1-1, with a tentative D call TRBD1 (6 bases). The ends were cut back, 6 bases at V and 4 bases at J, with 12 bases in the middle. Germline lookup yields CDR1 MDHEN and CDR2 SYDVKM. The CDR3 contains 13 residues. Written as DNA, the CDR3 is TGTGCCAGCAGGGGACAAATTGGCACTGAAGCTTTCTTT. Protein: CASRGQIGTEAFF.

This clone was detected many times. V is TRBV18 and J is TRBJ1-3; TRBD1 is a possible D gene (6 bases). Germline lookup yields CDR1 KGHSH and CDR2 LQKENI. Trimming took off 3 bases at V and 2 bases at J, with 17 bases between the two ends. The CDR3 covers 17 residues. The CDR3 sequence: CASSPDRPDLAGNTIYF. CDR3 DNA sequence: TGTGCCAGCTCACCGGACAGACCAGATCTGGCTGGAAACACCATATATTTT.

This clone is medium-sized. The sample carries other DNA sequences with the same CDR3. The rearrangement links TRBV27 to TRBJ2-1; the match to TRBD2 covers 7 bases. J gave up 6 bases and V 0 bases, and 5 bases lay outside the gene matches. The CDR3 spans 15 residues. Germline V CDR1 and CDR2: MNHEY, SMNVEV (reference sequence). The CDR3 reads CASSLSRGLLNEQFF. In DNA form, the CDR3 reads TGTGCCAGCAGTTTATCGAGGGGACTACTCAATGAGCAGTTCTTC.

The V call is TRBV19, the J call TRBJ1-6; 8 positions agree with TRBD1. The germline CDR1 and CDR2 sequences are LNHDA and SQIVND (reference sequence). This CDR3 is 14 amino acids long. J was trimmed by 5 bases and V by 6 bases; bases with no gene match: 3. CDR3 DNA sequence: TGTGCCAGTAGGAGGACAGGGAATAATTCACCCCTCCACTTT. Translated: CASRRTGNNSPLHF. The whole variable domain, remainder taken from reference TRBV19 and TRBJ1-6, is DGGITQSPKYLFRKEGQNVTLSCEQNLNHDAMYWYRQDPGQGLRLIYYSQIVNDFQKGDIAEGYSVSREKKESFPLTVTSAQKNPTAFYLCASRRTGNNSPLHFGNGTRLTVT.

The CDR3 nucleotides are TGTGCCAGCAGCTCATCCTACGAGCAGTACTTC. It specifies CASSSSYEQYF. The V gene is TRBV5-5, the J gene TRBJ2-7; D is undetermined. CDR3 size: 11 residues. Germline lookup yields CDR1 SGHKS and CDR2 YYEKEE (reference sequence). Deletions cut 3 bases from V and 1 base from J, with 2 bases between.

The chain recombines TRBV4-3 with TRBJ1-2, with TRBD1 as a possible D gene (5 bases). Deletions cut 6 bases from V and 2 bases from J, with 10 bases between. CDR1 and CDR2 (germline): LGHNA, YSLEER. The CDR3 sequence is 13 residues long. CDR3 sequence reads: CASSSQGNYGYTF. CDR3 nucleotide sequence: TGCGCCAGCAGTTCCCAGGGAAACTATGGCTACACCTTC.

The genes are TRBV5-1 and TRBJ1-1; D gene ambiguous. The CDR3 has 15 amino acids. Germline values: CDR1 SGHRS, CDR2 YFSETQ. V lost 0 bases and J lost 4, with 13 bases in between. The chain's CDR3 is CASSLEGDKATEAFF. As DNA, the CDR3 is TGCGCCAGCAGCTTGGAGGGAGATAAGGCCACTGAAGCTTTCTTT.

The J gene is TRBJ2-5, the V gene TRBV27; 8 bases are shared with TRBD2. The CDR3 is 15 amino acids. V dropped 6 bases and J dropped 2; count of bases not matched to a gene: 8. Germline CDR1 reads MNHEY; CDR2 reads SMNVEV (reference sequence). The CDR3 bases are TGTGCCAGCAGCCGCGGGGGGATACTACAAGAGACCCAGTACTTC. Translated: CASSRGGILQETQYF.

The J gene is TRBJ2-3, the V gene TRBV19; 9 bases are shared with TRBD1. Losses at the gene ends were 6 bases for V and 0 bases for J; bases not matched to a gene: 1. Germline CDR1 LNHDA, CDR2 SQIVND (reference sequence). This CDR3 comprises 14 residues. The CDR3 spells CASRDRGSTDTQYF. In DNA, the CDR3 is TGTGCCAGTAGGGACAGGGGAAGCACAGATACGCAGTATTTT.

The rearrangement joins TRBV28 to TRBJ1-6; 8 bases map to TRBD1. CDR3 length: 17 amino acids. V dropped 2 bases and J dropped 3; count of bases not matched to a gene: 6. Looked up from germline, CDR1 is MDHEN and CDR2 is SYDVKM. CDR3 loop: CASSLGQGADYNSPLHF. CDR3 bases: TGTGCCAGCAGTTTAGGGCAGGGGGCTGACTATAATTCACCCCTCCACTTT.

The rearrangement uses TRBV28 and TRBJ1-4, with D maybe TRBD1 (5 bases). CDR1 MDHEN and CDR2 SYDVKM come from the germline V gene. The CDR3 contains 13 residues. The CDR3 is CAGRTSTNEKLFF. In nucleotides, the CDR3 is TGTGCGGGTCGGACATCCACTAATGAAAAACTGTTTTTT.

CDR3 DNA: TGTGCCAGCAGTCGACTAGTTGCAGATACGCAGTATTTT. As protein: CASSRLVADTQYF. The rearrangement uses TRBV2 and TRBJ2-3; weak D call: TRBD2 (6 bases). Germline V gene data show CDR1 as SNHLY and CDR2 as FYNNEI. The CDR3 has 13 residues. The ends were cut back, 5 bases at V and 4 bases at J, with 10 bases in the middle.

This clone was counted only a few times. This sequence joins TRBV5-8 and TRBJ2-7; 11 positions agree with TRBD2. The germline V gene has CDR1 SGHTS and CDR2 YDEGEE. The CDR3 totals 15 residues. V shed 5 bases, J shed 3 bases, and the junction held 7 bases outside the gene matches. The CDR3 spells CASRLAGGELYEQYF. The CDR3 DNA reads TGTGCCAGCAGGTTAGCGGGAGGGGAACTCTACGAGCAGTACTTC.

The V and J genes are TRBV7-3 and TRBJ1-1; perhaps TRBD1 as D (6 bases). The V end lost 5 bases, the J end lost 5 bases, and 18 bases lay between the germline ends. The CDR3 is 15 residues long. The germline CDR1 and CDR2 sequences are SGHTA and FQGTGA. CDR3 sequence reads: CASSLDRGAGTEAFF. CDR3 coding DNA: TGTGCCAGCAGCCTTGATCGGGGGGCAGGGACTGAAGCTTTCTTT.

Here the CDR3 reads CASSAFRGQYYGYTF. DNA of the CDR3: TGTGCCAGCAGCGCTTTTAGAGGGCAGTACTATGGCTACACCTTC. The J gene is TRBJ1-2, the V gene TRBV21-1. TRBV21-1 is designated a pseudogene. The CDR3 runs 15 residues.

The chain recombines TRBV5-1 with TRBJ2-7, with TRBD1 matching 9 bases. The CDR3 covers 16 residues. Looked up from germline, CDR1 is SGHRS and CDR2 is YFSETQ. V lost 4 bases and J lost 6; bases outside the gene matches: 14. Here the CDR3 DNA reads TGCGCCAGCAGCCCAGCCGGACAGGGGTTGGGAGGCGAGCAGTACTTC. Translation: CASSPAGQGLGGEQYF.

This clone was counted between two and nine times. CDR3 amino acids: CASSLWTSGRAHEQFF. CDR3 coding DNA: TGTGCCAGCAGCCTGTGGACTAGCGGGAGGGCGCATGAGCAGTTCTTC. This chain connects TRBV2 to TRBJ2-1; 15 nucleotides agree with TRBD2. Trimming took 6 bases from V and 8 from J; bases not matched to a gene: 8. The CDR3 contains 16 residues. The V gene's germline CDR1 is SNHLY and CDR2 FYNNEI.

The V and J genes are TRBV6-1 and TRBJ2-3, with D possibly being TRBD2 (5 bases). The germline CDR1 and CDR2 sequences are MNHNS and SASEGT. The germline V and J ends were trimmed by 2 bases and 3 bases, with 12 bases remaining between them. The CDR3 runs 15 residues. CDR3 coding DNA: TGTGCCAGCAGTGAATTTTTGGGAGAGACAGATACGCAGTATTTT. Translated, it gives CASSEFLGETDTQYF.

In this sample, this clone turned up once. V usage is TRBV28 and J usage is TRBJ2-1; 8 bases line up with TRBD2. Germline V CDR1 and CDR2: MDHEN, SYDVKM. Losses at the gene ends were 10 bases for V and 3 bases for J; bases not matched to a gene: 8. The CDR3 sequence is 14 residues long. In DNA form, the CDR3 reads TGTGCCACATCAGTGACTAGCGACTACAATGAGCAGTTCTTC. Its translation is CATSVTSDYNEQFF.

The chain combines TRBV14 with TRBJ2-3; possible D gene TRBD1, 5 bases. Trimming took off 1 base at V and 3 bases at J, with 8 bases between the two ends. Germline assignment: CDR1 SGHDN and CDR2 FVKESK. The CDR3 length is 14 residues. CDR3 protein: CASSQVAGTDTQYF. CDR3 in DNA: TGTGCCAGCAGCCAAGTTGCAGGGACAGATACGCAGTATTTT.